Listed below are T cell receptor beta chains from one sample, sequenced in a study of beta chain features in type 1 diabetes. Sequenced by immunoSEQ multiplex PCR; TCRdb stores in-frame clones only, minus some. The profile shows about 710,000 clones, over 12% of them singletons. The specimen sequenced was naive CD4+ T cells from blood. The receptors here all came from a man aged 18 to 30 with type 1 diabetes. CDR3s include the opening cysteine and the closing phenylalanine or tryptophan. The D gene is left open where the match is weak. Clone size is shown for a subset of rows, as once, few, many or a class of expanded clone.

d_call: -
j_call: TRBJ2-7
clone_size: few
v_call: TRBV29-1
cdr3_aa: CSVERISSYEQYF
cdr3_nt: TGCAGCGTTGAACGGATTAGCTCCTACGAGCAGTACTTC

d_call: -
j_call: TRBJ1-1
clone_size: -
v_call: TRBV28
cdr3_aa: CASSLATLTTEAFF
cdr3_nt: TGTGCCAGCAGTCTTGCGACTCTTACCACAGAAGCTTTCTTT

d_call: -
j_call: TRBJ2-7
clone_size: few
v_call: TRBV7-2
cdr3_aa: CASSLVRGFYEQYF
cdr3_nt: TGTGCCAGCAGCTTAGTCCGGGGGTTCTACGAGCAGTACTTC

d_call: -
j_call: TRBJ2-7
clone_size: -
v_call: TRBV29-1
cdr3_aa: CSVVDSGGGTEQYF
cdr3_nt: TGCAGCGTTGTAGACAGCGGTGGTGGGACCGAGCAGTACTTC

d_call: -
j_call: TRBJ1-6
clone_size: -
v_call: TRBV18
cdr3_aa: CASSPSTPPLHF
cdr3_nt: TGTGCCAGCTCACCTTCCACACCACCCCTCCACTTT

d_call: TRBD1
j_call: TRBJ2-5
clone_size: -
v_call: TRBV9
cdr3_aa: CASSQGQGSQETQYF
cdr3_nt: TGTGCCAGCAGCCAAGGACAGGGATCCCAAGAGACCCAGTACTTC

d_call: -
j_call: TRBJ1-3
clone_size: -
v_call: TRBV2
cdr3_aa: CASSPDRAGNTIYF
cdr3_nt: TGTGCCAGCAGTCCCGACCGAGCTGGAAACACCATATATTTT

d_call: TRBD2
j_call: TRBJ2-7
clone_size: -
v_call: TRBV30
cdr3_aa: CAGTGTSGSNYYEQYF
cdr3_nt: TGTGCCGGCACCGGGACTAGCGGCTCCAATTACTACGAGCAGTACTTC

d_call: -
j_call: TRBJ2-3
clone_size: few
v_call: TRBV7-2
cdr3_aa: CASSGPRTTETDTQYF
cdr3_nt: TGTGCCAGCAGCGGCCCTAGGACGACTGAAACAGATACGCAGTATTTT

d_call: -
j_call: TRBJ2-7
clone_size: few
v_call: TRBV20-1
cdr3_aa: CSATPSGEQYF
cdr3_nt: TGCAGTGCTACCCCCTCGGGGGAGCAGTACTTC

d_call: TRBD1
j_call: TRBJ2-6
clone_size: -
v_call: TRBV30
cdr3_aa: CAWGGRTGGPGANVLTF
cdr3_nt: TGTGCCTGGGGCGGTAGGACAGGAGGTCCTGGGGCCAACGTCCTGACTTTC

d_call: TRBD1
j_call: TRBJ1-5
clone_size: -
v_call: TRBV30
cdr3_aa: CAWQGANNQPQHF
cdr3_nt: TGTGCCTGGCAGGGGGCGAATAATCAGCCCCAGCATTTT

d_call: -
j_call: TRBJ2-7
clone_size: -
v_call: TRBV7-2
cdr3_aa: CASSLARLNYEQYF
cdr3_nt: TGTGCCAGCAGCTTAGCCCGATTGAACTACGAGCAGTACTTC

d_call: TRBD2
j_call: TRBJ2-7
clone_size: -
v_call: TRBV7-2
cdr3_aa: CASSFRASREGIYEQYF
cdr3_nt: TGTGCCAGCAGCTTCCGAGCTTCGAGGGAGGGGATCTACGAGCAGTACTTC

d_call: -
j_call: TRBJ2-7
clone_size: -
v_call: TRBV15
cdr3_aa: CATSRANSYEQYF
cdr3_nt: TGTGCCACCAGCAGAGCAAACAGCTACGAGCAGTACTTC

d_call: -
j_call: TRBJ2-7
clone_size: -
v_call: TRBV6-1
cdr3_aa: CASSVPGTMFYEQYF
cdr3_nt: TGTGCCAGCAGTGTCCCCGGGACGATGTTCTACGAGCAGTACTTC

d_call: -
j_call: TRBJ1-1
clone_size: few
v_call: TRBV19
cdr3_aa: CASSTDQGGWTEAFF
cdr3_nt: TGTGCCAGTAGTACCGACCAGGGTGGCTGGACTGAAGCTTTCTTT

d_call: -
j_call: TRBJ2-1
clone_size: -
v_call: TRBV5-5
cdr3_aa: CASSTPPGDGEQFF
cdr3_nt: TGTGCCAGCAGCACTCCCCCGGGGGACGGTGAGCAGTTCTTC

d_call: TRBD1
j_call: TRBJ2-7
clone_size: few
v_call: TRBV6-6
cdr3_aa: CASSYDRGYEQYF
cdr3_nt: TGTGCCAGCAGTTATGACAGGGGCTACGAGCAGTACTTC

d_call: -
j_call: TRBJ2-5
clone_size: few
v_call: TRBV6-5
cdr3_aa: CARAWGQTQYF
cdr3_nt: TGTGCCAGGGCTTGGGGACAGACCCAGTACTTC

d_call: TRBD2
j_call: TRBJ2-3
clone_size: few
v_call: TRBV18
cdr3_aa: CASSPSSGGPSTDTQYF
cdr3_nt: TGTGCCAGCTCACCCTCTAGCGGGGGGCCGAGCACAGATACGCAGTATTTT

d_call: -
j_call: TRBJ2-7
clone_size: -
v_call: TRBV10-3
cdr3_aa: CAISESTARPYEQYF
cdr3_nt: TGTGCCATCAGTGAGTCGACAGCTCGCCCCTACGAGCAGTACTTC

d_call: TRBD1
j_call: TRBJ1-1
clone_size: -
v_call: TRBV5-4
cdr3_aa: CASSVQTGDTEAFF
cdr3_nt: TGTGCCAGCAGCGTGCAGACAGGGGACACTGAAGCTTTCTTT

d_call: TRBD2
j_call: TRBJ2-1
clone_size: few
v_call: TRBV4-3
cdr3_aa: CASSHTSGSSYNEQFF
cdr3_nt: TGCGCCAGCAGCCACACTAGCGGAAGCTCCTACAATGAGCAGTTCTTC

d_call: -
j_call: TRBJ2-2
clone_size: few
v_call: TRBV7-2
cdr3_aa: CASSRDHNTGELFF
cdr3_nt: TGTGCCAGCAGCCGGGACCACAACACCGGGGAGCTGTTTTTT

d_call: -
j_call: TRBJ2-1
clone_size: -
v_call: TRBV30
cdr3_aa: CALTQGQGLVSYNEQFF
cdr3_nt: TGTGCCTTGACGCAGGGGCAAGGTTTAGTTTCCTACAATGAGCAGTTCTTC

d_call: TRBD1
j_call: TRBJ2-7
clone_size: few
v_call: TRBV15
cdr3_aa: CATQDRNLYEQYF
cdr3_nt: TGTGCCACCCAGGACAGGAACCTTTACGAGCAGTACTTC

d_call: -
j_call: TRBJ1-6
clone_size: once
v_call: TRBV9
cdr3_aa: CASSVEKGSYNSPLHF
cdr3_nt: TGTGCCAGCAGCGTTGAGAAGGGCTCCTATAATTCACCCCTCCACTTT

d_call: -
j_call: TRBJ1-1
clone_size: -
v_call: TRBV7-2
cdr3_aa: CASSLFSMTGTEAFF
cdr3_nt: TGTGCCAGCAGCTTATTTTCTATGACCGGGACTGAAGCTTTCTTT

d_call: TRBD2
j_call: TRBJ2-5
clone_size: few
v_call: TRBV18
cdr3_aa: CASSPVGLAGGSQETQYF
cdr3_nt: TGTGCCAGCTCACCGGTTGGACTAGCGGGGGGGTCGCAAGAGACCCAGTACTTC

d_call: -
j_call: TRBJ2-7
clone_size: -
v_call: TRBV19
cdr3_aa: CASSPADRFYEQYF
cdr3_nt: TGTGCCAGTAGTCCTGCCGACAGATTCTACGAGCAGTACTTC